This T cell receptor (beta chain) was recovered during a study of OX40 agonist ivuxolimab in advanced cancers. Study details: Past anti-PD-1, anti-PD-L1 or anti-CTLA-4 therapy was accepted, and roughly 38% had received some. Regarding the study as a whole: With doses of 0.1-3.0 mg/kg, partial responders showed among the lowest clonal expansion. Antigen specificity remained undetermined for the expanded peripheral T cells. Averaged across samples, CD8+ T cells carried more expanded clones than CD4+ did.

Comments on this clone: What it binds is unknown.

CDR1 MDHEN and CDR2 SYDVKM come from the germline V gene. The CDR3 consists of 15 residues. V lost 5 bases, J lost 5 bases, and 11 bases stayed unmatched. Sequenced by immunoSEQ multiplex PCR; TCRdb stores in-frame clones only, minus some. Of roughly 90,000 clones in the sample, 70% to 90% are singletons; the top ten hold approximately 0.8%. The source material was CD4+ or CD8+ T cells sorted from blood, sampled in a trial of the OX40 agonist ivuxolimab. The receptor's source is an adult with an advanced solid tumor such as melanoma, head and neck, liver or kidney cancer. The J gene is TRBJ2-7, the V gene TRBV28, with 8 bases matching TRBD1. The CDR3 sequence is CASSPLTDRGHEQYF. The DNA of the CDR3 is TGTGCCAGCAGTCCCCTAACAGACAGGGGCCACGAGCAGTACTTC. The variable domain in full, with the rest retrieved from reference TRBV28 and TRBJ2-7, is DVKVTQSSRYLVKRTGEKVFLECVQDMDHENMFWYRQDPGLGLRLIYFSYDVKMKEKGDIPEGYSVSREKKERFSLILESASTNQTSMYLCASSPLTDRGHEQYFGPGTRLTVT.